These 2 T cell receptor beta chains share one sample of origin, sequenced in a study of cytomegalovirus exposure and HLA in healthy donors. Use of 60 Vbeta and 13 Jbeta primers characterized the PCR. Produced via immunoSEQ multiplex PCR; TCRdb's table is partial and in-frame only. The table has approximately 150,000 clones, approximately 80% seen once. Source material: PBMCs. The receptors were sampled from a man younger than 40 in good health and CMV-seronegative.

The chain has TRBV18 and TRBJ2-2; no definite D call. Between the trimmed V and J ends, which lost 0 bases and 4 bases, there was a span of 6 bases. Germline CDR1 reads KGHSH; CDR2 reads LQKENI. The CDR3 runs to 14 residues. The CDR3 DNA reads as TGTGCCAGCTCACCACCGCTGCGCACCGGGGAGCTGTTTTTT. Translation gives CASSPPLRTGELFF.

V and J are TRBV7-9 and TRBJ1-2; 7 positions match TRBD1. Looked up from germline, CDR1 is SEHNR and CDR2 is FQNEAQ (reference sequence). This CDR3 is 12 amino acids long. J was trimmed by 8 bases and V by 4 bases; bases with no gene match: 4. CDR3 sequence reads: CASSSPQGGYTF. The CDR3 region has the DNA TGTGCCAGCAGCTCCCCACAGGGGGGCTACACCTTC.